This T cell receptor (beta chain) stems from a study of Graves' ophthalmopathy and Graves' hyperthyroidism. Study results and limitations: The model reached approximately 67% sensitivity and about 72% specificity for predicting ophthalmopathy progression.

Scientists amplified the TCR beta CDR3 regions from RNA transcripts. HTBI primers served in a first-round RT-PCR, which a second-round multiplex PCR followed. TCRdb reprocessed the multiplex PCR reads via MiXCR and lists one record per CDR3 protein. Of 500,000 to 600,000 distinct CDR3 sequences listed, roughly 39% are singletons. Details on this clonotype: Its specificity is unknown.

The V gene lost 1 base and the J gene lost 4 bases, with 10 bases spanning the gap. Germline V lookup: CDR1 LNHNV, CDR2 YYDKDF (reference sequence). The CDR3 runs 14 residues. This clonotype was obtained from an adult man with Graves' hyperthyroidism. This chain connects TRBV15 to TRBJ1-1; the D gene is possibly TRBD1 (5 bases). The material sequenced was peripheral blood or thyroid tissue (not recorded which). The CDR3 coding sequence is TGTGCCACCAGCAGAGGCTGGGGGGTCACTGAAGCTTTCTTT. Amino acid sequence: CATSRGWGVTEAFF.